A single sample is the source of the 30 T cell receptor beta chains below, sequenced in a study of OX40 agonist ivuxolimab in advanced cancers. Method: immunoSEQ multiplex PCR; TCRdb's copy keeps in-frame clones and lacks some. The repertoire has tens of thousands of clones, 80% to 95% of them found once; the top ten carry about 13%. This specimen was CD4+ or CD8+ T cells sorted from blood, taken in a trial of the OX40 agonist ivuxolimab. The receptors derive from an adult with an advanced solid tumor such as melanoma, head and neck, liver or kidney cancer.

This rearrangement joins TRBV7-9 to TRBJ1-1; D uncertain. The CDR3 sequence is 9 residues long. CDR1 is SEHNR and CDR2 is FQNEAQ in the germline V gene (reference sequence). This CDR3 reads CGGNTEAFF. As DNA, the CDR3 is TGTGGAGGGAACACTGAAGCTTTCTTT.

V and J are TRBV6-5 and TRBJ2-7; 9 nucleotides agree with TRBD2. V shed 0 bases, J shed 4 bases, and the junction held 4 bases outside the gene matches. Germline V gives CDR1 MNHEY, CDR2 SVGAGI. This CDR3 region has 15 residues. CDR3: CASSYSAGGRYEQYF. The CDR3 DNA is TGTGCCAGCAGTTACTCGGCGGGAGGGCGGTACGAGCAGTACTTC.

The rearrangement uses TRBV29-1 and TRBJ2-2, with TRBD2 identical over 10 bases. Germline V CDR1 and CDR2: SQVTM, ANQGSEA. J was trimmed by 6 bases and V by 0 bases; bases with no gene match: 4. The CDR3 is 15 residues long. The CDR3 here is CSVEDWTSGAGELFF. The CDR3 bases are TGCAGCGTTGAAGATTGGACTAGCGGAGCCGGGGAGCTGTTTTTT.

The chain has TRBV27 and TRBJ2-7, with a weak D call TRBD2 (6 bases). Germline CDR1 reads MNHEY; CDR2 reads SMNVEV (reference sequence). Deletions cut 3 bases from V and 1 base from J, with 10 bases between. CDR3 length: 14 amino acids. The CDR3 DNA reads as TGTGCCAGCAGTTTGGTGGGGGGATCCTACGAGCAGTACTTC. Its protein product is CASSLVGGSYEQYF.

This chain joins TRBV5-1 and TRBJ2-1; 9 nucleotides line up with TRBD2. Losses at the gene ends were 7 bases for V and 0 bases for J; bases not matched to a gene: 8. The CDR3 loop spans 16 amino acids. Germline values: CDR1 SGHRS, CDR2 YFSETQ. CDR3 protein: CASVPLAGRSYNEQFF. DNA of the CDR3: TGCGCCAGCGTCCCTCTAGCGGGGCGCTCCTACAATGAGCAGTTCTTC.

The chain uses TRBV7-6 and TRBJ2-7; D may be TRBD1 or TRBD2 (5 bases each). The CDR3 runs 13 residues. The V and J ends lost 0 bases and 4 bases respectively, with 7 bases between them. Germline V lookup: CDR1 SGHVS, CDR2 FNYEAQ. The CDR3 here is CASSLAWGYEQYF. In DNA, the CDR3 is TGTGCCAGCAGCTTAGCTTGGGGGTACGAGCAGTACTTC.

The CDR3, as DNA: TGTGCCAGCAGCTTGCATCGCGGGGCGCCCAATGAGCAGTTCTTC. It yields the protein CASSLHRGAPNEQFF. V and J are TRBV5-4 and TRBJ2-1; possibly TRBD2 for D (6 bases). The V and J ends lost 1 base and 6 bases respectively, with 14 bases between them. The CDR3 length is 15 residues. Germline assignment: CDR1 SGHNT and CDR2 YYREEE (reference sequence).

The V and J genes are TRBV13 and TRBJ2-5; no reliable D call. The CDR3 has 14 residues. Germline V gene lookup returns CDR1 PRHDT and CDR2 FYEKMQ (reference sequence). V lost 4 bases to trimming and J lost 1 base, with 10 bases between them. This CDR3 is CASSSTLSQETQYF. The CDR3 DNA follows: TGTGCCAGCAGCTCCACTTTGAGCCAAGAGACCCAGTACTTC.

The chain combines TRBV18 with TRBJ2-2; 9 bases fit TRBD1. Germline assignment: CDR1 KGHSH and CDR2 LQKENI. This CDR3 contains 16 residues. The V and J ends lost 3 bases and 0 bases, in that order; junction bases with no gene match: 2. The CDR3 coding sequence is TGTGCCAGCTCACCGAGGACAGGGGCGAACACCGGGGAGCTGTTTTTT. Its protein is CASSPRTGANTGELFF.

The chain recombines TRBV5-4 with TRBJ2-7, with D uncertain. Germline-derived CDR1 and CDR2 are SGHNT and YYREEE (reference sequence). Trimming took 3 bases from V and 6 from J, leaving 10 bases between them. The CDR3 covers 12 residues. The CDR3 coding sequence is TGTGCCAGCAGCTATGGGCCTTCCGAGCAGTACTTC. It codes for CASSYGPSEQYF.

The V call is TRBV5-5, the J call TRBJ1-2; 9 bases line up with TRBD1. The CDR3 is 13 amino acids. CDR1 and CDR2 (germline): SGHKS, YYEKEE (reference sequence). The junction had 5 bases not matched to a gene; V was cut back by 7 bases and J by 4 bases. In DNA form, the CDR3 reads TGTGCCAGCCTACAGGGGGCCAGCTATGGCTACACCTTC. The encoded protein is CASLQGASYGYTF.

The rearrangement uses TRBV7-2 and TRBJ2-7, with 8 positions matching TRBD2. From germline, CDR1 is SGHTA and CDR2 FQGNSA. V gave up 3 bases and J gave up 6 bases; unmatched junction bases: 13. CDR3 size: 16 residues. The DNA for the CDR3 is TGTGCCAGCAGCTTGGGCTCCGGGACTAGGGCGGTCGAGCAGTACTTC. Translated: CASSLGSGTRAVEQYF.

V gene TRBV10-3 combines with J gene TRBJ2-1; either TRBD1 or TRBD2 may fit D (5 bases each). From germline, CDR1 is ENHRY and CDR2 SYGVKD. Trimming pared 0 bases from V and 2 bases from J, leaving 11 bases between. CDR3 length equals 16 residues. The CDR3: CAISESGWGTYNEQFF. In nucleotides, the CDR3 is TGTGCCATCAGTGAGTCCGGTTGGGGGACCTACAATGAGCAGTTCTTC.

This chain links TRBV7-9 with TRBJ2-5, with 10 bases aligning to TRBD2. From germline, CDR1 is SEHNR and CDR2 FQNEAQ (reference sequence). The CDR3 is 17 residues long. V shed 1 base and J 1 base; nucleotides not matched to a gene: 6. DNA of the CDR3: TGTGCCAGCAGCTTAGGGCTAGCGGGAGTATCCCAAGAGACCCAGTACTTC. It encodes CASSLGLAGVSQETQYF.

This chain uses TRBV5-1 with TRBJ2-7; TRBD2 matches 14 bases. CDR1 is SGHRS and CDR2 is YFSETQ in the germline V gene. The junction had 4 bases not matched to a gene; V was cut back by 4 bases and J by 1 base. The CDR3 has 16 residues. The CDR3 spells CASSQGLAGVSYEQYF. The CDR3 DNA is TGCGCCAGCAGCCAGGGACTAGCGGGAGTATCCTACGAGCAGTACTTC.

CDR3 coding DNA: TGTGCCAGTAGTATTATTGCTGGTGTTTCGACAGATACGCAGTATTTT. Translating it yields CASSIIAGVSTDTQYF. The chain couples TRBV19 to TRBJ2-3; D is undetermined. In germline, CDR1 is LNHDA, CDR2 SQIVND (reference sequence). The CDR3 totals 16 residues. V was pared by 3 bases and J by 3 bases, with 16 bases between. The whole variable domain, remainder taken from reference TRBV19 and TRBJ2-3, is DGGITQSPKYLFRKEGQNVTLSCEQNLNHDAMYWYRQDPGQGLRLIYYSQIVNDFQKGDIAEGYSVSREKKESFPLTVTSAQKNPTAFYLCASSIIAGVSTDTQYFGPGTRLTVL.

The chain couples TRBV28 to TRBJ1-1; D gene uncertain. Trimming took 7 bases from V and 10 from J, leaving 16 bases between them. The CDR3 has 12 amino acids. In germline, CDR1 is MDHEN, CDR2 SYDVKM. The CDR3: CASNKPGRPAFF. The CDR3 DNA sequence: TGTGCCAGCAACAAACCCGGACGGCCAGCTTTCTTT.

The genes are TRBV5-4 and TRBJ2-1, with D perhaps TRBD1 or TRBD2 (5 bases each). This CDR3 has 13 residues. Germline CDR1 reads SGHNT; CDR2 reads YYREEE (reference sequence). Trimming left V 3 bases short and J 12 bases short, with 16 bases between. Here the CDR3 DNA reads TGTGCCAGCAGCTCCGGGACCCCCGAGGGGCAGTTCTTC. Protein product: CASSSGTPEGQFF.

This sequence joins TRBV7-6 and TRBJ2-1, with TRBD2 identical over 8 bases. Germline lookup yields CDR1 SGHVS and CDR2 FNYEAQ. This CDR3 is 15 amino acids long. Trimming cost V 5 bases and J 5 bases; bases outside gene matches: 8. CDR3 nucleotides: TGTGCCAGCAGCAAACTAGCGGCCCCCGACAATGAGCAGTTCTTC. Its translation: CASSKLAAPDNEQFF.

J is TRBJ2-7 and V is TRBV7-9; tentatively, D is TRBD2 (5 bases). The CDR3 is 16 residues long. V dropped 5 bases and J dropped 0 bases, with 17 bases sitting between them. Germline assignment: CDR1 SEHNR and CDR2 FQNEAQ (reference sequence). CDR3 nucleotides: TGTGCCAGCAGCCCAGTCCCGGGGATTATCTCCTACGAGCAGTACTTC. Its translation is CASSPVPGIISYEQYF.

This clone appeared a single time. The chain has TRBV7-9 and TRBJ1-1; possible D gene TRBD1, 5 bases. Between the trimmed V and J ends, which lost 2 bases and 0 bases, there was a span of 10 bases. Looked up from germline, CDR1 is SEHNR and CDR2 is FQNEAQ (reference sequence). CDR3 size: 15 residues. CDR3: CASSLSQGLNTEAFF. The CDR3 coding sequence is TGTGCCAGCAGCTTATCTCAGGGACTGAACACTGAAGCTTTCTTT.

V usage is TRBV27 and J usage is TRBJ1-5, with a tentative D call TRBD1 (6 bases). The CDR3 sequence is 14 residues long. The V and J ends lost 3 bases and 7 bases respectively, with 13 bases between them. The V gene's germline CDR1 is MNHEY and CDR2 SMNVEV (reference sequence). The CDR3 nucleotides are TGTGCCAGCAGTTTCCGGGGGGCAGGCCAGCCCCAGCATTTT. Translated: CASSFRGAGQPQHF.

V usage is TRBV28 and J usage is TRBJ2-1; 11 bases agree with TRBD2. CDR1 and CDR2 (germline): MDHEN, SYDVKM. V was clipped by 4 bases and J by 8 bases; unmatched bases: 10. The CDR3 runs to 16 residues. DNA of the CDR3: TGTGCCAGCAGTTGGGGACTAGCGGAACTACCCGATGAGCAGTTCTTC. Translated: CASSWGLAELPDEQFF.

The chain has TRBV2 and TRBJ2-7; D possibly corresponds to TRBD2 (5 bases). The CDR3 covers 14 residues. The V and J ends lost 0 bases and 6 bases respectively, with 12 bases between them. The V gene's germline CDR1 is SNHLY and CDR2 FYNNEI. Here the CDR3 reads CASSEAGEEIEQYF. The DNA for the CDR3 is TGTGCCAGCAGTGAAGCGGGAGAGGAGATCGAGCAGTACTTC.

V usage is TRBV4-1 and J usage is TRBJ2-5; tentatively, D is TRBD1 (6 bases). Between the trimmed V and J ends, which lost 3 bases and 4 bases, there was a span of 6 bases. Germline V lookup: CDR1 MGHRA, CDR2 YSYEKL. CDR3 size: 12 residues. This chain's CDR3 is CASSQTGETQYF. The DNA of the CDR3 is TGCGCCAGCAGCCAGACAGGAGAGACCCAGTACTTC.

The chain combines TRBV27 with TRBJ2-5, with 7 bases fitting TRBD1. Trimming at V came to 6 bases and at J to 1 base, leaving 5 bases not matched to a gene. CDR1 and CDR2 from the germline V gene are MNHEY and SMNVEV (reference sequence). There are 14 residues in the CDR3. The CDR3 DNA sequence: TGTGCCAGCAGAAAAACAGGGGTCCAAGAGACCCAGTACTTC. It codes for CASRKTGVQETQYF.

The genes are TRBV6-4 and TRBJ1-2; D is perhaps TRBD1 (6 bases). V lost 2 bases and J lost 2, with 12 bases in between. The germline CDR1 and CDR2 sequences are MRHNA and SNTAGT. The CDR3 spans 15 residues. CDR3 loop: CASSDHLTGNYGYTF. The DNA for the CDR3 is TGTGCCAGCAGTGACCATCTAACAGGGAACTATGGCTACACCTTC.

The J gene is TRBJ2-3, the V gene TRBV5-6, with D uncertain. V lost 0 bases and J lost 2, with 7 bases in between. CDR1 is SGHDT and CDR2 is YYEEEE in the germline V gene. CDR3 length: 14 amino acids. The CDR3 loop is CASSLGYYTDTQYF. The CDR3 region has the DNA TGTGCCAGCAGCTTGGGCTACTACACAGATACGCAGTATTTT. Looking up the rest from reference TRBV5-6 and TRBJ2-3 gives the full variable domain: DAGVTQSPTHLIKTRGQQVTLRCSPKSGHDTVSWYQQALGQGPQFIFQYYEEEERQRGNFPDRFSGHQFPNYSSELNVNALLLGDSALYLCASSLGYYTDTQYFGPGTRLTVL.

The CDR3 region is CASSFRYSGRAFQETQYF. In DNA form, the CDR3 reads TGTGCCAGCAGTTTTAGGTATAGCGGGAGGGCCTTCCAAGAGACCCAGTACTTC. The gene calls are TRBV28 and TRBJ2-5, with TRBD2 identical over 11 bases. This CDR3 region has 18 residues. Trimming at V came to 3 bases and at J to 1 base, leaving 10 bases not matched to a gene. In germline, CDR1 is MDHEN, CDR2 SYDVKM.

V is TRBV7-8 and J is TRBJ1-5; no firm D call. The V and J ends lost 5 bases and 4 bases respectively, with 9 bases between them. The CDR3 totals 13 residues. Germline lookup yields CDR1 SGHVS and CDR2 FQNEAQ. The CDR3 loop reads CASSPGWNQPQHF. The CDR3 region has the DNA TGTGCCAGCAGCCCCGGCTGGAATCAGCCCCAGCATTTT.